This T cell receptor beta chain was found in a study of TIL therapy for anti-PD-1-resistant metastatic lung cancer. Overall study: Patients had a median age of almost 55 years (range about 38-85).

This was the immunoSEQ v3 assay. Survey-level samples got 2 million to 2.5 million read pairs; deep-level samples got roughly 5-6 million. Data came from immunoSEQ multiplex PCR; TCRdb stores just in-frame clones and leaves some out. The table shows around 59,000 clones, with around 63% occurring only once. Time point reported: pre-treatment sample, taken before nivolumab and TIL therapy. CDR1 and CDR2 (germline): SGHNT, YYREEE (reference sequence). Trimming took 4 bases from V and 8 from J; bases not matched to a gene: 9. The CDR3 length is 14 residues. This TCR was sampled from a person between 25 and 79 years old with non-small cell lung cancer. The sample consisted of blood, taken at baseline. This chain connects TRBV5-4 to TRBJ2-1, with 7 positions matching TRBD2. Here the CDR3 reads CASSPRGGSDEQFF. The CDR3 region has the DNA TGTGCCAGCAGCCCTCGGGGCGGGAGTGATGAGCAGTTCTTC. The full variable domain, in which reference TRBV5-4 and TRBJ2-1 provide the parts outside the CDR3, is ETGVTQSPTHLIKTRGQQVTLRCSSQSGHNTVSWYQQALGQGPQFIFQYYREEENGRGNFPPRFSGLQFPNYSSELNVNALELDDSALYLCASSPRGGSDEQFFGPGTRLTVL.